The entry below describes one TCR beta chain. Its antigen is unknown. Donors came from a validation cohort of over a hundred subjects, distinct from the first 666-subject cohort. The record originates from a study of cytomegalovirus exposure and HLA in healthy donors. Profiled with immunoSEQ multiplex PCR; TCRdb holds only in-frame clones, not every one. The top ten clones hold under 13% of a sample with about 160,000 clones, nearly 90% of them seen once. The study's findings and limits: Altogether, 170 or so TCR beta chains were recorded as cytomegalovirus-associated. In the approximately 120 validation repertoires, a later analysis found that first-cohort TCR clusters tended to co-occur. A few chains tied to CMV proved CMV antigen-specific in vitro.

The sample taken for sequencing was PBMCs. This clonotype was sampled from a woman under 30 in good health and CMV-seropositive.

The CDR3 is CASSDSTPGVGVQYF. The CDR3 region has the DNA TGTGCCAGCAGTGACTCAACTCCCGGCGTAGGGGTGCAGTATTTT. This chain links TRBV6-4 with TRBJ2-3; weak D call: TRBD1 (5 bases). Trimming removed 0 bases at V and 11 bases at J, with 18 bases between. CDR3 size: 15 residues. The germline gives CDR1 MRHNA, CDR2 SNTAGT.